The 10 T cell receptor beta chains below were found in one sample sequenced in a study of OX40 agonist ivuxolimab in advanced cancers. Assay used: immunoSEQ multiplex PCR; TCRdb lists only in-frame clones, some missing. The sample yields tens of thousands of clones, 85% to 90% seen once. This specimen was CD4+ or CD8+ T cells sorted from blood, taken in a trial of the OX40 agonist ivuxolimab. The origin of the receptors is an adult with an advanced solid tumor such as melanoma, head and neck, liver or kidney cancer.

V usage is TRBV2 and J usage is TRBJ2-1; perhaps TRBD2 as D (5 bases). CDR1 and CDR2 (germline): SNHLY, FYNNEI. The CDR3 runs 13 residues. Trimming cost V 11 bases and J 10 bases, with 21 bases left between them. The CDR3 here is CAGTGDTRGEQFF. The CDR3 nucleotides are TGTGCCGGAACGGGCGATACCCGAGGGGAGCAGTTCTTC.

The CDR3 nucleotides are TGTGCCAGCACCGCAGAGGCAGTGAACACTGAAGCTTTCTTT. Its translation is CASTAEAVNTEAFF. The V gene is TRBV2, the J gene TRBJ1-1; D unresolved. CDR1 SNHLY and CDR2 FYNNEI come from the germline V gene. The V and J ends lost 7 bases and 0 bases respectively, with 12 bases between them. This CDR3 comprises 14 residues.

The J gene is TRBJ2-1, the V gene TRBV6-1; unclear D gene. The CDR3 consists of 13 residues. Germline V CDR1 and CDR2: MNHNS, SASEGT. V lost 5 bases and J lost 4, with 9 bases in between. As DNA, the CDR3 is TGTGCCAGCAGTCCCGGACGTTACAATGAGCAGTTCTTC. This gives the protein CASSPGRYNEQFF.

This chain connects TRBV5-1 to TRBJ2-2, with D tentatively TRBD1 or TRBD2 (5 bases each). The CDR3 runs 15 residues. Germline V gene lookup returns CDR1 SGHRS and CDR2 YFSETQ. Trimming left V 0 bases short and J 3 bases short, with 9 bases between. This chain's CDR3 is CASSLGGPYTGELFF. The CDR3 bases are TGCGCCAGCAGCTTGGGGGGACCTTACACCGGGGAGCTGTTTTTT.

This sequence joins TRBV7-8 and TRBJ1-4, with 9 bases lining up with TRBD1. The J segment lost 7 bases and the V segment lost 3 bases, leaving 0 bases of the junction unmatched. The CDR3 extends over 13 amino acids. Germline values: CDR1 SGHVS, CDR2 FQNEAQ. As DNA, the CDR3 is TGTGCCAGCAGCTTGGACAGGGGTGAAAAACTGTTTTTT. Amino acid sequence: CASSLDRGEKLFF. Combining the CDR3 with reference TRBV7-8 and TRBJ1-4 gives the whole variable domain GAGVSQSPRYKVAKRGQDVALRCDPISGHVSLFWYQQALGQGPEFLTYFQNEAQLDKSGLPSDRFFAERPEGSVSTLKIQRTQQEDSAVYLCASSLDRGEKLFFGSGTQLSVL.

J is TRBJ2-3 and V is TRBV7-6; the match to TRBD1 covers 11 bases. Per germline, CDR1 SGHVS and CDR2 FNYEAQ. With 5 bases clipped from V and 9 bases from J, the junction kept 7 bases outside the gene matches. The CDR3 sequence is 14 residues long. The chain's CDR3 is CASSPDRGRRTQYF. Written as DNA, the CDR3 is TGTGCCAGCAGCCCGGACAGGGGGCGCAGGACGCAGTATTTT.

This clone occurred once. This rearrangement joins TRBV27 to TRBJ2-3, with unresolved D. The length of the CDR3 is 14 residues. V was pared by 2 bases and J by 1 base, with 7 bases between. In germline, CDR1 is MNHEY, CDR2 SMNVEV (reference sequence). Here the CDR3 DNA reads TGTGCCAGCAGTTTAGGGTGGGGCACAGATACGCAGTATTTT. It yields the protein CASSLGWGTDTQYF.

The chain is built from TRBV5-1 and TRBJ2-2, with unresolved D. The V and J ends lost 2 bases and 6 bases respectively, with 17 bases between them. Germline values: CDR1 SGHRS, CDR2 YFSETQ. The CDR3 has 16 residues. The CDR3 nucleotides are TGCGCCAGCAGCTTCTTCAGCACCCCGAGCGCCGGGGAGCTGTTTTTT. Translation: CASSFFSTPSAGELFF.

Written as DNA, the CDR3 is TGCGCCAGCAGCCAAGGGACTAGGGGGACCGGGGAGCTGTTTTTT. This encodes CASSQGTRGTGELFF. J is TRBJ2-2 and V is TRBV4-1, with D possibly being TRBD2 (7 bases). The CDR3 has 15 residues. The germline V gene encodes CDR1 MGHRA and CDR2 YSYEKL. V was pared by 1 base and J by 5 bases, with 11 bases between.

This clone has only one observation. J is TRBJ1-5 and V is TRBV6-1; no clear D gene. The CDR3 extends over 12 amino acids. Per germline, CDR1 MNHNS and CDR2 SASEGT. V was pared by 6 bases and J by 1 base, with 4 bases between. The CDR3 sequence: CASRRSNQPQHF. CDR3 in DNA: TGTGCCAGCAGGAGGAGCAATCAGCCCCAGCATTTT.